This T cell receptor (beta chain) was observed in a study of CD8 T cells in ankylosing spondylitis. General study results and limits: Clones that were linked to disease were CD8+ and were relatively rare in peripheral blood.

V lost 5 bases to trimming and J lost 5 bases, with 18 bases between them. The CDR3 is 15 residues long. From the 5' RACE reads, TCRdb called clonotypes with MiXCR, one entry per CDR3 protein. The sample records roughly 69,000 distinct CDR3 sequences, approximately 5.3% being singletons. In this sample, this clonotype turned up many times. Antigen: not known. The rearrangement uses TRBV12-3 or TRBV12-4 and TRBJ2-5; maybe TRBD2 (7 bases). The receptor was derived from a male donor with ankylosing spondylitis or in good health (not recorded which). Sequencing was done on a sample of blood, either unsorted or a sorted T cell fraction (not recorded which). For the CDR3, the DNA is TGTGCCAGCAGTATAGATGGGGGGGGGCGTGAGACCCAGTACTTC. Encoded protein: CASSIDGGGRETQYF.